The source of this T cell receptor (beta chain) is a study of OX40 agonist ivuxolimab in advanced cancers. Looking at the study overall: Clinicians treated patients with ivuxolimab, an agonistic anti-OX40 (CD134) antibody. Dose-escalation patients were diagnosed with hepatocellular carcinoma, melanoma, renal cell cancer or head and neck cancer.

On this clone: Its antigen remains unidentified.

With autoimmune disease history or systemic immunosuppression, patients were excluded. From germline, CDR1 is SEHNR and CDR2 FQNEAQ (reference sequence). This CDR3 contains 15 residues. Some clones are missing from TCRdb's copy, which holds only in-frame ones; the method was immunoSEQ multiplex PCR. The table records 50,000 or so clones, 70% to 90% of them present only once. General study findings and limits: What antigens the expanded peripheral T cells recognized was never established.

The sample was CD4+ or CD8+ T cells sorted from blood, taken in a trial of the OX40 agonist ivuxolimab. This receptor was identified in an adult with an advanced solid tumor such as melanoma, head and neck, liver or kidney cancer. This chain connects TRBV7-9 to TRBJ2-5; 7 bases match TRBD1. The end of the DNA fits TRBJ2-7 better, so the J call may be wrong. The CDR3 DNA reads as TGTGCCAGCAGCTCAAGACAGGGCTCCTTCTACGAGCAGTACTTC. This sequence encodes CASSSRQGSFYEQYF.